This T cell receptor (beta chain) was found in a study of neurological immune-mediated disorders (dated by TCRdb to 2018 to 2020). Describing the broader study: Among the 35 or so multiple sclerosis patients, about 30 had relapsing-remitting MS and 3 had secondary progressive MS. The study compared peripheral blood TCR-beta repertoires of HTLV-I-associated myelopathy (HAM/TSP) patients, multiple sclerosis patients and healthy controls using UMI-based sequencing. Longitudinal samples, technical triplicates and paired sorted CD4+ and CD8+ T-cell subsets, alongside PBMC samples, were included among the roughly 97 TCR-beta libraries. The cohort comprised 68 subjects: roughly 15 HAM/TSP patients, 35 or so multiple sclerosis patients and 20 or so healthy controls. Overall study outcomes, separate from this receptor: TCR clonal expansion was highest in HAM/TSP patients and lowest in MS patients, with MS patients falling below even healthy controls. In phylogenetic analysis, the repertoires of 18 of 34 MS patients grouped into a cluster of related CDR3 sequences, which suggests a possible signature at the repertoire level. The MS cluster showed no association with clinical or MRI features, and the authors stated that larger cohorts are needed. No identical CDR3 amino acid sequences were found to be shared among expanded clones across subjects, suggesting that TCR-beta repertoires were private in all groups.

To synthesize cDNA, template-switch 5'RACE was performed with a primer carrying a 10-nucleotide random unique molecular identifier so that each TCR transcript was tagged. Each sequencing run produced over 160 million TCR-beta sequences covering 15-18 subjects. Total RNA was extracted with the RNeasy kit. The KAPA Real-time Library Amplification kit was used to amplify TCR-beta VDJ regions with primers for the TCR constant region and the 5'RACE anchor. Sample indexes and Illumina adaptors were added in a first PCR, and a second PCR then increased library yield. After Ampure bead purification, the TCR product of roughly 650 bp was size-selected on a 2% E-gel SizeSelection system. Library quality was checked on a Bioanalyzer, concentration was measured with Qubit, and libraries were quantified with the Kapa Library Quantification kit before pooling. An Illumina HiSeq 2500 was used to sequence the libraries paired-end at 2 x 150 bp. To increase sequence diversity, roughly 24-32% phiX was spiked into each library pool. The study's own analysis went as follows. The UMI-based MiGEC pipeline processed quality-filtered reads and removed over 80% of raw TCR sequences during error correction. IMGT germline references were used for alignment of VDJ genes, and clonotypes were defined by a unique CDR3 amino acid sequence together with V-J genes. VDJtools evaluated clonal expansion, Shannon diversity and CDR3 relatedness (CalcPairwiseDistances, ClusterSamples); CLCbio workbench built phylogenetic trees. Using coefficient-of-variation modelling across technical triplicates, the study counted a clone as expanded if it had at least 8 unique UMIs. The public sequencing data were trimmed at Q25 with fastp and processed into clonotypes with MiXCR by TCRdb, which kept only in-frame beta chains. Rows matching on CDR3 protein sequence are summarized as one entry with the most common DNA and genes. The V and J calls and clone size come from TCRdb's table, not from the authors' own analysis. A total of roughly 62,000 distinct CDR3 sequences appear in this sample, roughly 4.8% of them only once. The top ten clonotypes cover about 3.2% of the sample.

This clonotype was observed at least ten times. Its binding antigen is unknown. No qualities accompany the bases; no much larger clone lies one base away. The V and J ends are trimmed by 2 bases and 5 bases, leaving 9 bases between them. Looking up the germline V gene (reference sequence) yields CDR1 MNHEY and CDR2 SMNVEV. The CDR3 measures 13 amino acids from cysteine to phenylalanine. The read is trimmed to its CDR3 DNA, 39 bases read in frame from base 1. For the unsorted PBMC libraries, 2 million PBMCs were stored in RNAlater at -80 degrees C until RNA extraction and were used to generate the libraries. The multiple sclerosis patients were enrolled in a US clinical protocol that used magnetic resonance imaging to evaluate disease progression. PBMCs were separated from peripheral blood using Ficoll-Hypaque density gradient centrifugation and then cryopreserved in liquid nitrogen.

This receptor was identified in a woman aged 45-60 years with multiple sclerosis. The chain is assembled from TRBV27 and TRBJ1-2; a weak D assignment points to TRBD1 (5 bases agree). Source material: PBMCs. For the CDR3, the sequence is CASSLGGWYGYTF. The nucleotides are TGTGCCAGCAGTTTAGGGGGTTGGTATGGCTACACCTTC.